The entry below describes one T cell receptor beta chain. The same CDR3 also results from other DNA sequences found in this sample. The sample comes from a study of blood T cell repertoires in COVID-19. CDR1 LGHDT and CDR2 YNNKEL come from the germline V gene (reference sequence). V lost 1 base and J 0 bases, leaving 6 bases between the germline ends. The CDR3 loop spans 14 amino acids. Here immunoSEQ multiplex PCR was the method, and the copy in TCRdb shows in-frame clones only, minus some. Among 350,000 to 450,000 clones listed, about 87% were seen once. The sequence was obtained from a woman in her sixties or seventies with COVID-19, enrolled during active disease. This chain links TRBV3-1 (or the pseudogene TRBV3-2) with TRBJ1-1, with D possibly matching TRBD1 (6 bases). Sample: peripheral blood. The CDR3 bases are TGTGCCAGCAGCCAAGCAGGGGTGAACACTGAAGCTTTCTTT. Encoded protein: CASSQAGVNTEAFF.